The clone carrying this TCR beta chain has only one observation. Its cognate antigen is unknown. The CDR3 covers 15 residues. Germline CDR1 and CDR2: SGHKS and YYEKEE (reference sequence). Trimming stripped 4 bases from V and 4 bases from J, with 17 bases between. These data originate in a study of cytomegalovirus exposure and HLA in healthy donors. The study's findings and limits: According to the study, 150 to 200 TCR beta chains were cytomegalovirus-associated. Three CMV-associated chains were confirmed in vitro to be specific for CMV antigens. Despite most TCR sequences being rare, some public TCRs occurred in many donors.

Clones were sequenced by immunoSEQ multiplex PCR, and TCRdb holds only the in-frame ones, with some missing. Of 150,000 to 200,000 clones listed, approximately 85% are singletons. The chain combines TRBV5-5 with TRBJ1-1; no reliable D call. The TCR sequence derives from a woman between 18 and 29 years old in good health and CMV-seronegative. The sequenced sample consisted of PBMCs. The DNA for the CDR3 is TGTGCCAGCAGCCCAAACAGTTTAGAGAGCACTGAAGCTTTCTTT. It translates to CASSPNSLESTEAFF.